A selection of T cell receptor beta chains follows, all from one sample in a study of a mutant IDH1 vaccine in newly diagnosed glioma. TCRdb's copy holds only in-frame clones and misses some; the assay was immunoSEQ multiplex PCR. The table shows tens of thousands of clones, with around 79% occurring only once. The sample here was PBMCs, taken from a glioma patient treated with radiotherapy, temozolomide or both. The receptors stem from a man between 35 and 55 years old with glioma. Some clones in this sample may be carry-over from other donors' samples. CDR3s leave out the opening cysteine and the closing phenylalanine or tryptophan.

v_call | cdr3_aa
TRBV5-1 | ASSLVGDGIGEQY
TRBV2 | ASSGQEQY
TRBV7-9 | ASSPPGQGEKLF
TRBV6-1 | ASSVSGLGELF
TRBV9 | ASSVARRGDEQF
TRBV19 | ASSIDPSRGWNTEAF
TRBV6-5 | ASSRTVGGSPLH
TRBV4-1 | ASSHRTAQY
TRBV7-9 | ASSLGGLTENYGYT
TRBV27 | ASSLFAVYGDSSSYEQY
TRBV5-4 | ASSLSQGWVNGELF
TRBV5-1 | ASSPGSSYQETQY
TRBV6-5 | ASSPPGGEQF
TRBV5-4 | ASSLGWGSSYEQY
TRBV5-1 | ASSLRQGVNTEAF
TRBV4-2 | ASSQEQGDLNYGYT
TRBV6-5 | ASHAPGDYGYT
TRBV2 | ASRRQGTENYGYT
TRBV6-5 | ASSSTTSGVRETQY
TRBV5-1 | ASSLWQGSADTQY
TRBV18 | ASSPEAGGLGSIQY
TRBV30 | AWSVWGPTKVPANTIY
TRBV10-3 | AISESGGAVGYQPQH
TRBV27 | ASSLSTGGHYEQY
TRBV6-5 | ASSSTRAYNEQF
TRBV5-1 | ASSLQGAGSPLH
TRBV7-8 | ASSLLSGDSGYT